This T cell receptor (beta chain) was obtained from a study of a mutant IDH1 vaccine in newly diagnosed glioma (dated by TCRdb to the early 2020s). Context from the whole study: Of the approximately 34 patients who were treated, 62.5% were male and around 40% were female, and the mean age was around 43 years. Prior to enrollment, patients had been given standard therapy consisting of radiotherapy alone, temozolomide alone, or radiochemotherapy with temozolomide, with the combination given to most patients. Peripheral blood samples were drawn at six visits, namely V03 (baseline), V05, V07, V10, V12 and V13. Longitudinal TCRB deep sequencing was performed for around 23 treated patients wherever samples were available for exploratory analyses. What the research found in general, with its limitations: The authors noted that analyses of patient blood samples could not be reproduced because of sample limitations. Pseudoprogression appeared unrelated to alterations in the top peripheral T cell clonotypes detected by TCRB sequencing. Selection of PBMC samples for TCRB deep sequencing was based on availability. Immune responses induced by the vaccine were seen in approximately 92% of patients across multiple MHC alleles.

Library generation was performed with the immunoSEQ multiplex PCR assay. The hsTCRB Kit was used according to the manufacturer's protocol to amplify rearranged TCR beta chain sequences. TCRB libraries were sequenced on an Illumina MiSeq. Per the authors' processing: Demultiplexing, trimming and gene mapping were performed with the kit vendor's proprietary platform. Drawn from immuneACCESS, this table holds only the in-frame rearrangements with V and J called that TCRdb kept. Clones are partly lost; checked studies trace under half to an unresolved V gene and leave the rest unexplained. That table is the source of V, J and clone size, and D and trimming were worked out from the DNA. The sample table records roughly 70,000 clones; about 86% of these occur just once. The ten biggest clones cover around 3% of the sample. At the junction V is shortened by 5 bases and J by 2 bases, with 13 bases in between. The CDR3, cysteine through phenylalanine, is 16 amino acids long. Of all the DNA, just the CDR3 is kept, 48 bases in frame from base 1. CDR1 LNHDA and CDR2 SQIVND were looked up in the germline V gene (reference sequence).

The meaning of the sample's time point label: baseline, week 1 (first vaccination visit). Reading the label with the study, this specimen's treatment or condition is: pre-vaccination baseline after standard-of-care therapy. The donors had newly diagnosed IDH1-mutant astrocytomas of WHO grade 3 or 4 that showed loss of nuclear ATRX. The samples were drawn from NOA16, a multicentre, single-arm, open-label phase I trial in Germany that tested a mutant IDH1 peptide vaccine in humans for the first time. Blood drawn at visit V03 was used as the baseline sample for immunogenicity testing. Genomic DNA for TCRB sequencing was extracted from EDTA blood using the DNeasy Blood and Tissue Kit. The table lists this clone with a few counts. Its recognized antigen is unknown. No base quality information exists; no much larger clone differs at one position.

The receptor comes from a man between 25 and 39 years old with glioma. The chain is encoded by TRBV19 joined to TRBJ2-6, with TRBD1 as a weak D call on 6 bases. Source: PBMCs, taken from a glioma patient treated with radiotherapy, temozolomide or both. Read as DNA, the sequence is TGTGCCAGTAGTGGTCTTGAGGGGGCTGGGGCCAACGTCCTGACTTTC. This gives the protein CASSGLEGAGANVLTF.